The 24 T cell receptor beta chains below all came from one sample that was sequenced in a study of blood T cell repertoires in COVID-19. Assay used: immunoSEQ multiplex PCR; TCRdb lists only in-frame clones, some missing. The sample yields approximately 200,000 clones, around 82% seen once. Sequencing was performed on PBMCs or T cells enriched from blood (not recorded which). The receptors were gathered from a man in his forties who had recovered from COVID-19.

The chain recombines TRBV14 with TRBJ1-2, with no clear D. Between the trimmed V and J ends, which lost 0 bases and 0 bases, there was a span of 5 bases. This CDR3 has 14 residues. CDR1 is SGHDN and CDR2 is FVKESK in the germline V gene. CDR3 sequence (DNA): TGTGCCAGCAGCCAAGACCCCTCTAACTATGGCTACACCTTC. Translation gives CASSQDPSNYGYTF.

This chain links TRBV6-5 with TRBJ1-6, with 7 bases matching TRBD1. CDR1 and CDR2 from the germline V gene are MNHEY and SVGAGI. This CDR3 spans 15 amino acids. V was clipped by 8 bases and J by 8 bases; unmatched bases: 12. CDR3 sequence: CASSHTPGGDSPLHF. As DNA, the CDR3 is TGTGCCAGCTCACACACCCCAGGGGGTGATTCACCCCTCCACTTT.

The CDR3 DNA reads as TGTGCCAGCGGAGAGACAGGGGCAGAGACCCAGTACTTC. It is translated as CASGETGAETQYF. The chain has TRBV19 and TRBJ2-5, with 8 bases that match TRBD1. The J segment lost 4 bases and the V segment lost 9 bases, leaving 7 bases of the junction unmatched. From germline, CDR1 is LNHDA and CDR2 SQIVND (reference sequence). The CDR3 length is 13 residues.

This clone has just a few counts. The chain carries TRBV4-1 and TRBJ1-5, with 9 bases identical to TRBD1. J was trimmed by 5 bases and V by 0 bases; bases with no gene match: 5. This CDR3 has 16 amino acids. The germline V gene encodes CDR1 MGHRA and CDR2 YSYEKL. This CDR3 reads CASSQDDGTGYQPQHF. The CDR3 DNA follows: TGCGCCAGCAGCCAAGATGATGGGACAGGGTATCAGCCCCAGCATTTT.

The V and J genes are TRBV5-1 and TRBJ2-5, with TRBD2 matching 7 bases. The junction had 7 bases not matched to a gene; V was cut back by 3 bases and J by 5 bases. The germline V gene encodes CDR1 SGHRS and CDR2 YFSETQ. The CDR3 contains 14 residues. As DNA, the CDR3 is TGCGCCAGCAGCTCGGGGAGGGGAGAGGAGACCCAGTACTTC. Protein: CASSSGRGEETQYF.

The chain has TRBV5-1 and TRBJ2-2, with TRBD1 identical over 12 bases. The CDR3 consists of 18 residues. The J segment lost 3 bases and the V segment lost 2 bases, leaving 8 bases of the junction unmatched. Germline values: CDR1 SGHRS, CDR2 YFSETQ. The CDR3 region has the DNA TGCGCCAGCAGCTTTCCCCTGGGACAGGGGGCCGACACCGGGGAGCTGTTTTTT. This sequence encodes CASSFPLGQGADTGELFF.

V gene TRBV11-2 combines with J gene TRBJ2-5; TRBD2 is a possible D gene (7 bases). Trimming removed 3 bases at V and 0 bases at J, with 17 bases between. CDR1 and CDR2 from the germline V gene are SGHAT and FQNNGV. The CDR3 has 17 amino acids. The CDR3 region is CASSFTVGGRDQETQYF. The CDR3 DNA reads as TGTGCCAGCAGCTTCACCGTAGGGGGGAGGGACCAAGAGACCCAGTACTTC.

This clone was seen only a few times. The genes are TRBV5-4 and TRBJ2-2, with D maybe TRBD1 (5 bases). The germline CDR1 and CDR2 sequences are SGHNT and YYREEE (reference sequence). V lost 0 bases to trimming and J lost 0 bases, with 6 bases between them. The CDR3 spans 15 residues. CDR3 protein: CASSLGGANTGELFF. The CDR3 nucleotides read TGTGCCAGCAGCTTGGGGGGCGCGAACACCGGGGAGCTGTTTTTT.

The rearrangement joins TRBV15 to TRBJ2-1; 7 nucleotides match TRBD2. V dropped 4 bases and J dropped 0; count of bases not matched to a gene: 21. CDR1 and CDR2 from the germline V gene are LNHNV and YYDKDF (reference sequence). The CDR3 is made up of 21 amino acids. CDR3 bases: TGTGCCACCAGCAACGATGAGGTCGTCGGGAGGCCTCCTAGCTCCTACAATGAGCAGTTCTTC. Its protein is CATSNDEVVGRPPSSYNEQFF.

This clone is a singleton in its sample. The chain uses TRBV5-8 and TRBJ2-7, with TRBD1 matching over 7 bases. The CDR3 is 15 residues long. Per the germline V gene, CDR1 is SGHTS and CDR2 is YDEGEE. J gave up 3 bases and V 3 bases, and 9 bases lay outside the gene matches. The DNA of the CDR3 is TGTGCCAGCAGCTCGAGACTGGGACAGAGCTACGAGCAGTACTTC. Its translation: CASSSRLGQSYEQYF.

V and J are TRBV6-2 or TRBV6-3 and TRBJ1-1, with 7 positions matching TRBD1. This CDR3 contains 16 residues. The germline V gene encodes CDR1 MNHEY and CDR2 SVGEGT. The J segment lost 0 bases and the V segment lost 7 bases, leaving 11 bases of the junction unmatched. Here the CDR3 reads CASTPTATGLNTEAFF. In nucleotides, the CDR3 is TGTGCCAGCACCCCTACTGCGACAGGGTTGAACACTGAAGCTTTCTTT.

The V and J genes are TRBV10-1 and TRBJ1-4; TRBD1 aligns across 7 bases. Trimming removed 3 bases from V and 11 bases from J; junction bases left unmatched: 9. This CDR3 has 14 residues. The V gene's germline CDR1 is WNHNN and CDR2 SYGVQD (reference sequence). The DNA of the CDR3 is TGCGCCAGCAGTGACGGACAGGCCCTGGGGAAACTGTTTTTT. As protein: CASSDGQALGKLFF.

The V call is TRBV7-3, the J call TRBJ1-1, with D hard to call. Germline CDR1 is SGHTA and CDR2 is FQGTGA. CDR3 length equals 15 residues. Trimming took off 5 bases at V and 0 bases at J, with 13 bases between the two ends. The CDR3 region is CASSPSSGLNTEAFF. The CDR3 region has the DNA TGTGCCAGCAGCCCGTCTTCGGGTCTGAACACTGAAGCTTTCTTT.

As DNA, the CDR3 is TGTGCCAGCCGACTAGCGGGAGGGAATAACGAGCAGTACGTC. Its protein is CASRLAGGNNEQYV. This rearrangement joins TRBV6-5 to TRBJ2-7, with 14 bases identical to TRBD2. Trimming removed 8 bases from V and 5 bases from J; junction bases left unmatched: 5. CDR1 MNHEY and CDR2 SVGAGI come from the germline V gene. There are 14 residues in the CDR3.

The chain is built from TRBV7-9 and TRBJ2-2; D might be TRBD1 (5 bases). In germline, CDR1 is SEHNR, CDR2 FQNEAQ (reference sequence). The CDR3 covers 16 residues. With 4 bases removed from V and 0 bases from J, the gap between germline ends came to 12 bases. CDR3 nucleotides: TGTGCCAGCAGCTGGAGCCCAGGGACGAACACCGGGGAGCTGTTTTTT. Translating it yields CASSWSPGTNTGELFF.

The chain carries TRBV28 and TRBJ1-2, with 8 bases lining up with TRBD1. V shed 3 bases, J shed 5 bases, and the junction held 2 bases outside the gene matches. Germline-derived CDR1 and CDR2 are MDHEN and SYDVKM. This CDR3 contains 13 residues. This chain's CDR3 is CASSFQGAYGYTF. The CDR3 coding sequence is TGTGCCAGCAGTTTTCAGGGGGCGTATGGCTACACCTTC.

J is TRBJ2-2 and V is TRBV4-2, with TRBD2 identical over 7 bases. Germline CDR1 LGHNA, CDR2 YNFKEQ. Losses at the gene ends were 3 bases for V and 4 bases for J; bases not matched to a gene: 14. This CDR3 is 18 amino acids long. CDR3 in DNA: TGTGCCAGCAGCCATCTATCTTCGGCGGGAGATAGCACCGGGGAGCTGTTTTTT. Translating gives CASSHLSSAGDSTGELFF.

V is TRBV9 and J is TRBJ2-7, with D perhaps TRBD2 (6 bases). V was pared by 4 bases and J by 2 bases, with 16 bases between. CDR1 is SGDLS, CDR2 YYNGEE, per germline. This CDR3 contains 15 residues. CDR3 sequence reads: CASSPQGREAYEQYF. CDR3 coding DNA: TGTGCCAGCAGCCCTCAGGGCAGGGAGGCCTACGAGCAGTACTTC. The complete variable domain, with remaining parts taken from reference TRBV9 and TRBJ2-7, reads DSGVTQTPKHLITATGQRVTLRCSPRSGDLSVYWYQQSLDQGLQFLIQYYNGEERAKGNILERFSAQQFPDLHSELNLSSLELGDSALYFCASSPQGREAYEQYFGPGTRLTVT.

V is TRBV28 and J is TRBJ1-3, with 8 bases aligning to TRBD1. CDR3 length equals 14 residues. V gave up 8 bases and J gave up 5 bases; unmatched junction bases: 8. CDR1 MDHEN and CDR2 SYDVKM come from the germline V gene. The CDR3 protein is CASRRTGSRNTIYF. The CDR3 DNA reads TGTGCCAGCCGACGGACAGGGAGTCGAAACACCATATATTTT.

The chain recombines TRBV5-6 with TRBJ1-2, with D possibly matching TRBD1 (6 bases). V dropped 4 bases and J dropped 4 bases, with 17 bases sitting between them. CDR3 length equals 15 residues. Per the germline V gene, CDR1 is SGHDT and CDR2 is YYEEEE. CDR3: CASSPRDNYLYGYTF. CDR3 bases: TGTGCCAGCAGCCCCCGGGACAACTACCTCTATGGCTACACCTTC.

This clone occurred a few times. At one end the junction does not follow the germline gene, possibly because of a read error. The genes are TRBV30 and TRBJ2-7; 9 positions agree with TRBD2. The CDR3 loop spans 13 amino acids. Germline V gene sequence: CDR1 GTSNPN, CDR2 SVGIG (reference sequence). In DNA, the CDR3 is TGCGCCACCATAGCGGGAGTGTCCTACGAGCAGTACTTC. Translated, it gives CATIAGVSYEQYF. The variable domain in full, with the rest retrieved from reference TRBV30 and TRBJ2-7, is SQTIHQWPATLVQPVGSPLSLECTVEGTSNPNLYWYRQAAGRGLQLLFYSVGIGQISSEVPQNLSASRPQDRQFILSSKKLLLSDSGFYLCATIAGVSYEQYFGPGTRLTVT.

This sequence joins TRBV11-2 and TRBJ2-1, with 11 bases matching TRBD2. This CDR3 has 17 residues. Germline loops: CDR1 SGHAT, CDR2 FQNNGV. V was pared by 4 bases and J by 7 bases, with 12 bases of the junction left unmatched. The CDR3 nucleotides are TGTGCCAGCAGCTCCACTAGCGGGAGATATTACGGAAATGAGCAGTTCTTC. It codes for CASSSTSGRYYGNEQFF.

The chain has TRBV7-9 and TRBJ2-7; 7 nucleotides match TRBD2. This CDR3 is built from 13 residues. Trimming at V came to 3 bases and at J to 3 bases, leaving 2 bases not matched to a gene. Germline-derived CDR1 and CDR2 are SEHNR and FQNEAQ (reference sequence). CDR3 nucleotides: TGTGCCAGCAGCTTTCAGCGGGGCTACGAGCAGTACTTC. Protein product: CASSFQRGYEQYF. The variable domain in full, with the rest retrieved from reference TRBV7-9 and TRBJ2-7, is DTGVSQNPRHKITKRGQNVTFRCDPISEHNRLYWYRQTLGQGPEFLTYFQNEAQLEKSRLLSDRFSAERPKGSFSTLEIQRTEQGDSAMYLCASSFQRGYEQYFGPGTRLTVT.

V and J are TRBV5-6 and TRBJ1-2; D is possibly TRBD1 (6 bases). CDR3 length: 14 residues. Germline CDR1 is SGHDT and CDR2 is YYEEEE. V lost 1 base and J 7 bases, leaving 14 bases between the germline ends. Here the CDR3 DNA reads TGTGCCAGCAGCTTGATGACAGGCTTCTCTGGCTACACCTTC. Its protein product is CASSLMTGFSGYTF.